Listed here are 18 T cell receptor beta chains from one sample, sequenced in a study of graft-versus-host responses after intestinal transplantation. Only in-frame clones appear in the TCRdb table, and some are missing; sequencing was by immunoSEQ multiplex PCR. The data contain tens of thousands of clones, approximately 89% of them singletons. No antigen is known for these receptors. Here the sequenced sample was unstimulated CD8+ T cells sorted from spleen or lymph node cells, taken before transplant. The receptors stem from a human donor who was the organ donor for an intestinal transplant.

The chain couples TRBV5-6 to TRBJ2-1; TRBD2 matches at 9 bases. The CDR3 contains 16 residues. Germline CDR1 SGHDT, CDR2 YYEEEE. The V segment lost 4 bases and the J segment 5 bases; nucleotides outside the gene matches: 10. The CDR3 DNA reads TGTGCCAGCAGCATCTTAGCGGGGGTACTCCACAATGAGCAGTTCTTC. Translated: CASSILAGVLHNEQFF.

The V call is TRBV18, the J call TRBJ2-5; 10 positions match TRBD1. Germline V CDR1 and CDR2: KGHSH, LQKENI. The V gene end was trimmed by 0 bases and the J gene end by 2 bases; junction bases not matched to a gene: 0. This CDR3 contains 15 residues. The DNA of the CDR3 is TGTGCCAGCTCACCACCGGACAGGGGGCAAGAGACCCAGTACTTC. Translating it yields CASSPPDRGQETQYF. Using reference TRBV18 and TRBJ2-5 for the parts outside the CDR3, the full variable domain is NAGVMQNPRHLVRRRGQEARLRCSPMKGHSHVYWYRQLPEEGLKFMVYLQKENIIDESGMPKERFSAEFPKEGPSILRIQQVVRGDSAAYFCASSPPDRGQETQYFGPGTRLLVL.

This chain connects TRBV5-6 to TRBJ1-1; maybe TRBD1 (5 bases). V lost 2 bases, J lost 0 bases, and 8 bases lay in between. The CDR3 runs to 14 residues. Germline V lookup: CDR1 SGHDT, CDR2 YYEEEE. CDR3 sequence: CASSFQGVNTEAFF. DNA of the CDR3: TGTGCCAGCAGCTTCCAGGGAGTGAACACTGAAGCTTTCTTT.

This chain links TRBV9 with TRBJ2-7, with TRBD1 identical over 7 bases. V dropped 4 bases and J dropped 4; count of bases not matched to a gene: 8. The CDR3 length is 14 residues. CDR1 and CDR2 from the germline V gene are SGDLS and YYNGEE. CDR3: CASSPDRDLYEQYF. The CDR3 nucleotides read TGTGCCAGCAGCCCTGACAGGGATCTTTACGAGCAGTACTTC.

The CDR3 nucleotides are TGCGCCAGCAGCCAGGTTCCGGGACAGGGGGATTTGCCCGGGGAGCTGTTTTTT. Protein: CASSQVPGQGDLPGELFF. The chain recombines TRBV4-1 with TRBJ2-2, with 11 bases lining up with TRBD1. The germline CDR1 and CDR2 sequences are MGHRA and YSYEKL. The CDR3 is 18 amino acids. V shed 3 bases and J 6 bases; nucleotides not matched to a gene: 12.

The CDR3 DNA sequence: TGCGCCAGCAGTCGGTTGACAGGGGGGTTCTACGAGCAGTACTTC. Its protein product is CASSRLTGGFYEQYF. The chain couples TRBV10-1 to TRBJ2-7, with 9 nucleotides matching TRBD1. The CDR3 is 15 residues long. In germline, CDR1 is WNHNN, CDR2 SYGVQD (reference sequence). Germline trimming cut 5 bases from V and 3 bases from J; bases unmatched to any gene: 8.

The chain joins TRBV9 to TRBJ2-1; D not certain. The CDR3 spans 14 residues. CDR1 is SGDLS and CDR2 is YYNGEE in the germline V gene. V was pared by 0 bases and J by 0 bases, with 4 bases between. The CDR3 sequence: CASSVESSYNEQFF. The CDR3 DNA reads TGTGCCAGCAGCGTAGAAAGCTCCTACAATGAGCAGTTCTTC.

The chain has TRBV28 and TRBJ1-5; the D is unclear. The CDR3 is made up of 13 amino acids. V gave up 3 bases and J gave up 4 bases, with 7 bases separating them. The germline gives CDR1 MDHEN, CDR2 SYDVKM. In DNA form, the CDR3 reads TGTGCCAGCAGTTTCCCGGCAAATCAGCCCCAGCATTTT. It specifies CASSFPANQPQHF. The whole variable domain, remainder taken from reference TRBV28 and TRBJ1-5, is DVKVTQSSRYLVKRTGEKVFLECVQDMDHENMFWYRQDPGLGLRLIYFSYDVKMKEKGDIPEGYSVSREKKERFSLILESASTNQTSMYLCASSFPANQPQHFGDGTRLSIL.

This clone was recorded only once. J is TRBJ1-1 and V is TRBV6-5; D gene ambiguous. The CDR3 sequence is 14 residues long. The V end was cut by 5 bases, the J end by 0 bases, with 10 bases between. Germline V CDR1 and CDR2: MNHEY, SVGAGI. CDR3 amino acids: CASSPGFMNTEAFF. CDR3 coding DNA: TGTGCCAGCAGTCCGGGATTCATGAACACTGAAGCTTTCTTT.

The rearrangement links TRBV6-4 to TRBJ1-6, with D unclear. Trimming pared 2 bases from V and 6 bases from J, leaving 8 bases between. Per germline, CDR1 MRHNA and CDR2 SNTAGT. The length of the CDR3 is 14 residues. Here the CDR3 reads CASSDLLGNSPLHF. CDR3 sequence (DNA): TGTGCCAGCAGTGACCTCCTGGGTAATTCACCCCTCCACTTT.

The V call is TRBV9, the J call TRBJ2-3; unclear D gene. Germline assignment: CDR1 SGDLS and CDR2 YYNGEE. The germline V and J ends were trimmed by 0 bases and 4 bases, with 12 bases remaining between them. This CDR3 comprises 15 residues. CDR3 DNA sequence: TGTGCCAGCAGCGTAGCACAGAAGTTACCAGATACGCAGTATTTT. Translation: CASSVAQKLPDTQYF.

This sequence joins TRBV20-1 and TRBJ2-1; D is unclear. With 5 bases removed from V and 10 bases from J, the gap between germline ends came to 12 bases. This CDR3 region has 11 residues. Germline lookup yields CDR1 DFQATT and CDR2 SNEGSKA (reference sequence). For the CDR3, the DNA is TGCAGTGCTGATGACGGGTCGGAGCAGTTCTTC. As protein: CSADDGSEQFF.

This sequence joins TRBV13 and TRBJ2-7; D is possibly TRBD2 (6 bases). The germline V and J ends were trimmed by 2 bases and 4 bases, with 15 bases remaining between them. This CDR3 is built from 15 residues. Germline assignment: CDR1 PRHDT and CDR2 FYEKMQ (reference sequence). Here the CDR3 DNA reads TGTGCCAGCAGCTTAACCGCGGGGCCCGTATACGAGCAGTACTTC. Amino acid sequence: CASSLTAGPVYEQYF. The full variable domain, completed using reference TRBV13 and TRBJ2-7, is AAGVIQSPRHLIKEKRETATLKCYPIPRHDTVYWYQQGPGQDPQFLISFYEKMQSDKGSIPDRFSAQQFSDYHSELNMSSLELGDSALYFCASSLTAGPVYEQYFGPGTRLTVT.

The CDR3 nucleotides read TGTGCCAGCAGCTTAGGTTTTGGCCAGGGGAATTCACCCCTCCACTTT. The encoded protein is CASSLGFGQGNSPLHF. The chain uses TRBV11-2 and TRBJ1-6; perhaps TRBD1 as D (6 bases). The germline V gene encodes CDR1 SGHAT and CDR2 FQNNGV. The V and J ends lost 1 base and 7 bases respectively, with 14 bases between them. The CDR3 runs 16 residues.

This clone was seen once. The CDR3 is CASSSPPFGPEGEQFF. In DNA form, the CDR3 reads TGTGCCAGCAGTTCTCCCCCTTTCGGTCCGGAGGGTGAGCAGTTCTTC. V gene TRBV28 combines with J gene TRBJ2-1; TRBD2 is a possible D gene (6 bases). CDR1 and CDR2 from the germline V gene are MDHEN and SYDVKM. Trimming took 4 bases from V and 9 from J, leaving 22 bases between them. The CDR3 extends over 16 amino acids. Based on the CDR3 plus reference TRBV28 and TRBJ2-1, the full variable domain is DVKVTQSSRYLVKRTGEKVFLECVQDMDHENMFWYRQDPGLGLRLIYFSYDVKMKEKGDIPEGYSVSREKKERFSLILESASTNQTSMYLCASSSPPFGPEGEQFFGPGTRLTVL.

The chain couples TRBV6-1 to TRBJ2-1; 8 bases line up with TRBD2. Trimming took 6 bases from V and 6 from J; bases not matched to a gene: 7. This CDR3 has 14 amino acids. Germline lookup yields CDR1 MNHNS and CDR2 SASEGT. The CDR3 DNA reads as TGTGCCAGCAGATCGGGAGGGTTCTTCAATGAGCAGTTCTTC. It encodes CASRSGGFFNEQFF.

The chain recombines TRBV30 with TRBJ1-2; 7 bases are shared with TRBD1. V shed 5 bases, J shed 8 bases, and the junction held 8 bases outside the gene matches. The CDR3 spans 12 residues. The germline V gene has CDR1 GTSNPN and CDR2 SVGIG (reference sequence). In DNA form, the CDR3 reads TGTGCCTGGCCAGGGGGTTTCTCCGGCTACACCTTC. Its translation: CAWPGGFSGYTF.

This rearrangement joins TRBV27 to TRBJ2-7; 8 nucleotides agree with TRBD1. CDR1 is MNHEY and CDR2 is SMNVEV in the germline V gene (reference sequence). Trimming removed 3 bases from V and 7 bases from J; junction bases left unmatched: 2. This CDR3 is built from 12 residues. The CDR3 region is CASSLTGEEQYF. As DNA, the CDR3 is TGTGCCAGCAGTTTGACAGGGGAGGAGCAGTACTTC.